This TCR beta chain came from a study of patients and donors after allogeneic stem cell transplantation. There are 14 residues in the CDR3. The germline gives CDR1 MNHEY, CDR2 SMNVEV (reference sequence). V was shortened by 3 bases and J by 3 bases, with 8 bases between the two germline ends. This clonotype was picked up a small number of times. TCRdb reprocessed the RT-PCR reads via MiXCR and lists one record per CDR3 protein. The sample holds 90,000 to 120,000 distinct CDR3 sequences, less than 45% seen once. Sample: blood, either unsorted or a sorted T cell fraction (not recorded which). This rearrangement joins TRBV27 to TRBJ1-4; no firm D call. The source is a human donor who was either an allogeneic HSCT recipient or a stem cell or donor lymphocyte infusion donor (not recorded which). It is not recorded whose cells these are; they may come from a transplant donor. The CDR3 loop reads CASSFASPNEKLFF. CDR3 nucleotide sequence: TGTGCCAGCAGTTTTGCGTCCCCTAATGAAAAACTGTTTTTT.